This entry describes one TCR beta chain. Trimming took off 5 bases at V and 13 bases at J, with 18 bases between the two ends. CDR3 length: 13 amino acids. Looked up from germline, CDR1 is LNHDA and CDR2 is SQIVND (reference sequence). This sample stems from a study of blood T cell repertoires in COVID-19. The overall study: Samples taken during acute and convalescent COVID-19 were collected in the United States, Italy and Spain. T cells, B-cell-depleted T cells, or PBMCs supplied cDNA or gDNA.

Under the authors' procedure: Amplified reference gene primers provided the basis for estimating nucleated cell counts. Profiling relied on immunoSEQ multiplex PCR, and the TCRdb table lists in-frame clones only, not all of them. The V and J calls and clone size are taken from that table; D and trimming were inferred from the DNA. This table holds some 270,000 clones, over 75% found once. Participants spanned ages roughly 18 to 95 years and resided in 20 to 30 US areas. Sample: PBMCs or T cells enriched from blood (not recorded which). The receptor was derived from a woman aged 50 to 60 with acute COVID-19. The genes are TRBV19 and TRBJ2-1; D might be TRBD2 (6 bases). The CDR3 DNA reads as TGTGCCAGTAGTCCCACGCGGGAAACCCTCCAGTTCTTC. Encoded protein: CASSPTRETLQFF.